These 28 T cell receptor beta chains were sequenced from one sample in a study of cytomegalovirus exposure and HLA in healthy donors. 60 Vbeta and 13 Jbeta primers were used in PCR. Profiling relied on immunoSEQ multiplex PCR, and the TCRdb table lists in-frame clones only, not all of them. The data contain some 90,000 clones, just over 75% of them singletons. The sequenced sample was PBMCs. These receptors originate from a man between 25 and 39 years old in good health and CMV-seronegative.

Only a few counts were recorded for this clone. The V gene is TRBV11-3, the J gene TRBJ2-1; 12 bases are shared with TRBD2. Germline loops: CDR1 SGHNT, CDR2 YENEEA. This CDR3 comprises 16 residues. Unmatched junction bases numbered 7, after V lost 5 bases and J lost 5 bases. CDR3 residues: CASSPRTSGTHNEQFF. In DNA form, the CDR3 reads TGTGCCAGCAGCCCACGGACTAGCGGGACCCACAATGAGCAGTTCTTC.

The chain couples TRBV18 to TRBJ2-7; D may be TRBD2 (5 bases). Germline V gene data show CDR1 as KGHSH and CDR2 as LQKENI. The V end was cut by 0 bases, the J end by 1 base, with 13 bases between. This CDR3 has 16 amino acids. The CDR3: CASSPPTASGSYEQYF. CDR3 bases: TGTGCCAGCTCACCACCCACAGCCTCGGGGTCCTACGAGCAGTACTTC.

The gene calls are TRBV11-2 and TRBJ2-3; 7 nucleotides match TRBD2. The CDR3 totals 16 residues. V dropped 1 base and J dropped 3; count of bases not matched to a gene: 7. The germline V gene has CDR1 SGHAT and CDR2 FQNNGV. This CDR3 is CASSLVGGSKTDTQYF. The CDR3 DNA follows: TGTGCCAGCAGCTTAGTGGGAGGGAGTAAGACAGATACGCAGTATTTT.

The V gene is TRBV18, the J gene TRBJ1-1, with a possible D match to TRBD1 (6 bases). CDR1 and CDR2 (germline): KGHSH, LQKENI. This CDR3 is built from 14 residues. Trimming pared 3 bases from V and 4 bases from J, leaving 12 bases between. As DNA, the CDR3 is TGTGCCAGCTCACCTCTGGCAGGGGCCACTGAAGCTTTCTTT. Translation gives CASSPLAGATEAFF.

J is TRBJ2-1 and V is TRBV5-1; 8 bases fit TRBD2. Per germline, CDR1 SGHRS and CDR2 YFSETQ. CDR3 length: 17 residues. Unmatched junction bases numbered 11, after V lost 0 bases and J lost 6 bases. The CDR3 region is CASSLARDSGNINEQFF. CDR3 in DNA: TGCGCCAGCAGCTTGGCTAGGGATAGCGGGAACATCAATGAGCAGTTCTTC.

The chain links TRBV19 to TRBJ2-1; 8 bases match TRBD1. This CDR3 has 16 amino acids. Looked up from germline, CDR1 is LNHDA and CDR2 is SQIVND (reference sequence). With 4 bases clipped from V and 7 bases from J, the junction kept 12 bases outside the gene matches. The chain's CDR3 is CASSTGGFIGVNEQFF. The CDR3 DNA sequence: TGTGCCAGTAGTACAGGGGGCTTCATTGGGGTAAATGAGCAGTTCTTC.

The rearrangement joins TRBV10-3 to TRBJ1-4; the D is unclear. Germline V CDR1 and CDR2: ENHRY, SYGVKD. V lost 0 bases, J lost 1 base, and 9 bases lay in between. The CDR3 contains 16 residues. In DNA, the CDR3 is TGTGCCATCAGTGAGTCCGGGTCCCGAACTAATGAAAAACTGTTTTTT. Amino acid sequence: CAISESGSRTNEKLFF.

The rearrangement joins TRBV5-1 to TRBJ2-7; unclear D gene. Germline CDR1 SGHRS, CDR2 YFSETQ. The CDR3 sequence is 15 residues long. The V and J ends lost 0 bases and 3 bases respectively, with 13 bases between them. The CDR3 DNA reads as TGCGCCAGCAGCTTGGGTGGGCAGAGCAACTACGAGCAGTACTTC. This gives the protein CASSLGGQSNYEQYF.

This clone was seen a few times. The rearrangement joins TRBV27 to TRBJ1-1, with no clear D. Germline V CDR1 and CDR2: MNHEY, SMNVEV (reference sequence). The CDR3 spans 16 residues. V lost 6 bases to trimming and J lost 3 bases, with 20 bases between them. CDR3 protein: CASRTEGLSVYTEAFF. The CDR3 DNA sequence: TGTGCCAGCAGAACAGAAGGACTAAGCGTTTACACTGAAGCTTTCTTT.

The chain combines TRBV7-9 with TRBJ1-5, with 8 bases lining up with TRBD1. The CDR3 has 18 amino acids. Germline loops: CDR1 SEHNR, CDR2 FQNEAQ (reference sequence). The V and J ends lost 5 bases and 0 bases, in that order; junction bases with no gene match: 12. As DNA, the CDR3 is TGTGCCAGCAGCCACCCCGGGACAGGAAGTTATAGCAATCAGCCCCAGCATTTT. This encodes CASSHPGTGSYSNQPQHF.

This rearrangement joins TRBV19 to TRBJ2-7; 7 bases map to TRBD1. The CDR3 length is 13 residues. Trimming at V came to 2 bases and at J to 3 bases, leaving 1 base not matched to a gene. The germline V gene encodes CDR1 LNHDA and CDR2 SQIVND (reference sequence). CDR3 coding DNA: TGTGCCAGTAGTATACACAGGGGCTACGAGCAGTACTTC. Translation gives CASSIHRGYEQYF.

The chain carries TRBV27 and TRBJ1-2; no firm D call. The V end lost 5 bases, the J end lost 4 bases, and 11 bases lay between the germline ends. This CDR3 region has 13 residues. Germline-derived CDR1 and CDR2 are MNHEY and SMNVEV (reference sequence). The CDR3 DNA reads TGTGCCAGCAGTCTCGGGGTAGGCTATGGCTACACCTTC. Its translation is CASSLGVGYGYTF.

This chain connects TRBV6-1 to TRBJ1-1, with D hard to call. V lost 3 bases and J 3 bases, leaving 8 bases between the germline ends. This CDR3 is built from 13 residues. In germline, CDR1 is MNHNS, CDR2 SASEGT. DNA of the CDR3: TGTGCCAGCAGTGATTCAGAATACACTGAAGCTTTCTTT. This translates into CASSDSEYTEAFF.

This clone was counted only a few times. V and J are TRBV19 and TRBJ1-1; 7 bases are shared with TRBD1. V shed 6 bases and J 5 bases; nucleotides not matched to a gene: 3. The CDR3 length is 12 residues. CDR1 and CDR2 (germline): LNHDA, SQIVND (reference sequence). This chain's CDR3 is CASSPGGTEAFF. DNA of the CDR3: TGTGCCAGTAGCCCAGGGGGGACTGAAGCTTTCTTT.

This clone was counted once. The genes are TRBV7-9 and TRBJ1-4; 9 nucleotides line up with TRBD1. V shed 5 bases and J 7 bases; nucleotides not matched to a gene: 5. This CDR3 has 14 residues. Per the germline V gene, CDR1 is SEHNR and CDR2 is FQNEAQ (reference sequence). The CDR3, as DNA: TGTGCCAGCAGCCCCCGGACAGGGGTTGAAAAACTGTTTTTT. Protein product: CASSPRTGVEKLFF.

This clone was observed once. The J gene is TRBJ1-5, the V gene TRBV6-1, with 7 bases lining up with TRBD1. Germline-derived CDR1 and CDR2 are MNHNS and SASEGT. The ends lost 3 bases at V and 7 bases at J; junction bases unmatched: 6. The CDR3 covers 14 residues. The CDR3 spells CASSDLDRSQPQHF. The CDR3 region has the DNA TGTGCCAGCAGTGACTTGGACAGGTCCCAGCCCCAGCATTTT.

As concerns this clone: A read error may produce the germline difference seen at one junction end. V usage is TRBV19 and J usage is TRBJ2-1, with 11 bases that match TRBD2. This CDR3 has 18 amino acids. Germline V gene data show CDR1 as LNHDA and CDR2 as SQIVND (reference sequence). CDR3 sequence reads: CASSIGRASGGPYNEQFF. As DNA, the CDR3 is TGTGCCAGTAGCATAGGTAGGGCTAGCGGGGGGCCCTACAATGAGCAGTTCTTC.

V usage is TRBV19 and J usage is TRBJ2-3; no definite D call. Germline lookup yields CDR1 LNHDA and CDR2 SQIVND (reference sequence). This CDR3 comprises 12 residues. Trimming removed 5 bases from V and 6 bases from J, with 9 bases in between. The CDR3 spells CASSLIKDTQYF. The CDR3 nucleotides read TGTGCCAGTAGTCTAATTAAGGATACGCAGTATTTT.

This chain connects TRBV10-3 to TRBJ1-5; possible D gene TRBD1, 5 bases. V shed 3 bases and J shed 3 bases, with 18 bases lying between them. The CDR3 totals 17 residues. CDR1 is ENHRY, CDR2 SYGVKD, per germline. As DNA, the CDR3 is TGTGCCATCAGTGATGGGGCAGCCTCCTCGTACAATCAGCCCCAGCATTTT. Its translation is CAISDGAASSYNQPQHF.

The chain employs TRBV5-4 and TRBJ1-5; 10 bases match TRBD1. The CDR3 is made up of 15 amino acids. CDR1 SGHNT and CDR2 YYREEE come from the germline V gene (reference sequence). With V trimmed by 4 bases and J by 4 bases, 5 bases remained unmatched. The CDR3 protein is CASSQDRGTNQPQHF. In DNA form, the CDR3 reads TGTGCCAGCAGCCAGGACAGGGGGACAAATCAGCCCCAGCATTTT. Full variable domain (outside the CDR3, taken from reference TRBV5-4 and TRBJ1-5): ETGVTQSPTHLIKTRGQQVTLRCSSQSGHNTVSWYQQALGQGPQFIFQYYREEENGRGNFPPRFSGLQFPNYSSELNVNALELDDSALYLCASSQDRGTNQPQHFGDGTRLSIL.

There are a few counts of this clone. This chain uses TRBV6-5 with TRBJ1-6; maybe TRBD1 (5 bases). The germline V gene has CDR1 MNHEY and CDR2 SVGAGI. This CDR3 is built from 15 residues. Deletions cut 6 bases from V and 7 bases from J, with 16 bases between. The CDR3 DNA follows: TGTGCCAGCAGCCTACTCCACAGGCGGAATTCACCCCTCCACTTT. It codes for CASSLLHRRNSPLHF.

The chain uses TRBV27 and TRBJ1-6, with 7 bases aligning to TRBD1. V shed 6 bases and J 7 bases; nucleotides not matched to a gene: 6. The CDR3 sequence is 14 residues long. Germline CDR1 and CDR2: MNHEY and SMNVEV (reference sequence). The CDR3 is CASSRQGPNSPLHF. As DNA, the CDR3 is TGTGCCAGCAGCCGACAGGGTCCCAATTCACCCCTCCACTTT.

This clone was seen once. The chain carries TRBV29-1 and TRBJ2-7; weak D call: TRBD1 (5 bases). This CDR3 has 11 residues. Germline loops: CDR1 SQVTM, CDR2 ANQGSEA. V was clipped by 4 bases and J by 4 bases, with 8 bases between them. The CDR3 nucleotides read TGCAGCGTTGCTCAGGGTTACGAGCAGTACGTC. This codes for CSVAQGYEQYV.

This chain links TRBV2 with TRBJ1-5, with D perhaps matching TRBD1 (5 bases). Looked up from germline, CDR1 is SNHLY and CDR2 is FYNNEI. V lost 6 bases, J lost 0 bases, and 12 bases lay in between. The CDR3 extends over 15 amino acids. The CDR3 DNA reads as TGTGCCAGCAGAACTGACAGAAATAGCAATCAGCCCCAGCATTTT. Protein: CASRTDRNSNQPQHF.

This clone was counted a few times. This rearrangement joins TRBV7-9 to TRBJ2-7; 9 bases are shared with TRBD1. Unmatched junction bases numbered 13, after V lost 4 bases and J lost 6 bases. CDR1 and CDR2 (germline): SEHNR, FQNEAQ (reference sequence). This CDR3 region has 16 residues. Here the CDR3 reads CASSSPSQGARGEQYF. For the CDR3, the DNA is TGTGCCAGCAGCTCCCCCTCACAGGGGGCGCGGGGCGAGCAGTACTTC.

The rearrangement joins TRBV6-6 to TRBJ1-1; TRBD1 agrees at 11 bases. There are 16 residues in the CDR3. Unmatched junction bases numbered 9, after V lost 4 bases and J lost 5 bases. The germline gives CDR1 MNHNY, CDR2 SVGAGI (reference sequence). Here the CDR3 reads CASSSGQGAGRTEAFF. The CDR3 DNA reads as TGTGCCAGCAGTTCAGGACAGGGGGCGGGAAGAACTGAAGCTTTCTTT.

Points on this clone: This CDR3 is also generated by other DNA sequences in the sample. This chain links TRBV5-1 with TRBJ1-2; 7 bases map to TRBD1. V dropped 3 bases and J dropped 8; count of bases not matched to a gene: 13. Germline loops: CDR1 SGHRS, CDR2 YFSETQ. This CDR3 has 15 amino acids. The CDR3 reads CASSSGTAEIYGYTF. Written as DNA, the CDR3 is TGCGCCAGCAGCTCCGGGACAGCCGAGATATACGGCTACACCTTC.

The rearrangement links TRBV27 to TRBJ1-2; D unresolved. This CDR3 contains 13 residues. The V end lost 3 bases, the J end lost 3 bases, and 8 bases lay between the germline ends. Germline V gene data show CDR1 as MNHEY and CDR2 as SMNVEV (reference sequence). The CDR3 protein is CASSFADYYGYTF. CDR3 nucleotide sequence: TGTGCCAGCAGTTTCGCGGATTACTATGGCTACACCTTC.